This is a list of T cell receptor beta chains from one sample in a study of T cell repertoires in cytomegalovirus infection. TCRdb re-called the reads with MiXCR, one entry per CDR3 protein. The data contain approximately 170,000 distinct CDR3 sequences, about 15% of them singletons. Material: CD8+ T cells from PBMCs. The source of these receptors is a human donor in good health (CMV status not recorded). Some clones in this sample may be carry-over from other donors' samples. Each CDR3 is given with its conserved first and last residue. The D gene is left open where the match is weak. Part of the rows lack a size; the others show once, few, many or a class for expanded clones.

v_call,d_call,j_call,clone_size,cdr3_aa,cdr3_nt
TRBV7-6,TRBD1,TRBJ1-1,few,CASSSRDRGQGEAFF,TGTGCCAGCAGCTCGAGGGACAGGGGGCAAGGTGAAGCTTTCTTT
TRBV7-2,-,TRBJ2-7,-,CASSLAQGWREQYF,TGTGCCAGCAGCTTAGCCCAGGGGTGGCGCGAGCAGTACTTC
TRBV7-3,-,TRBJ2-1,-,CASSPAGHYNEQFF,TGTGCCAGCAGCCCCGCCGGACACTACAATGAGCAGTTCTTC
TRBV20-1,-,TRBJ2-7,-,CSASDRNSYEQYF,TGCAGTGCTAGCGACCGAAACTCCTACGAGCAGTACTTC
TRBV5-6,-,TRBJ2-7,few,CASSLASRNYYEQYF,TGTGCCAGCAGCTTGGCGTCCAGGAACTACTACGAGCAGTACTTC
TRBV28,TRBD1,TRBJ2-7,few,CASSFSTGAYEQYF,TGTGCCAGCAGTTTTTCTACAGGGGCCTACGAGCAGTACTTC
TRBV7-2,-,TRBJ2-2,few,CASYEWGVGGNTGELFF,TGTGCCAGTTACGAGTGGGGGGTGGGGGGGAACACCGGGGAGCTGTTTTTT
TRBV20-1,TRBD1,TRBJ2-3,-,CSAPKHPDRGRDTQYF,TGCAGTGCTCCCAAGCATCCGGACAGGGGTAGAGATACGCAGTATTTT
TRBV6-5,TRBD1,TRBJ2-3,few,CASRLRTGAVDTQYF,TGTGCCAGCAGACTCCGGACAGGGGCAGTAGATACGCAGTATTTT
TRBV12-3/TRBV12-4,TRBD1,TRBJ2-1,few,CASRRLLGGDYNEQFF,TGTGCCAGCAGGAGACTTTTAGGGGGCGATTACAATGAGCAGTTCTTC
TRBV7-9,-,TRBJ2-1,-,CASTLIGGEQFF,TGTGCCAGCACCCTCATAGGAGGGGAGCAGTTCTTC
TRBV15,TRBD1,TRBJ1-2,few,CAIGDRAYGYTF,TGTGCCATCGGGGACAGGGCCTATGGCTACACCTTC
TRBV7-2,TRBD2,TRBJ2-5,once,CASSRIGAGGLETQYF,TGTGCCAGCAGCCGAATCGGAGCGGGGGGGTTAGAGACCCAGTACTTC
TRBV29-1,TRBD2,TRBJ2-1,-,CSGILAGVEQFF,TGCAGCGGCATCCTAGCGGGAGTTGAGCAGTTCTTC
TRBV4-3,-,TRBJ1-4,-,CASSQDVTGTLAEKLFF,TGCGCCAGCAGCCAAGACGTTACTGGGACCTTGGCGGAAAAACTGTTTTTT
TRBV7-3,TRBD2,TRBJ2-4,-,CASSLTKTSGGAIQYF,TGTGCCAGCAGCTTAACGAAAACTAGCGGGGGGGCCATTCAGTACTTC
TRBV7-9,-,TRBJ2-2,few,CASSYRALTGELFF,TGTGCCAGCAGCTACAGGGCTCTCACCGGGGAGCTGTTTTTT
TRBV28,-,TRBJ2-1,-,CASSLLTRNEQFF,TGTGCCAGCAGTTTATTAACACGGAATGAGCAGTTCTTC
TRBV25-1,TRBD2,TRBJ2-7,-,CASSESRTSGRADEQYF,TGTGCCAGCAGTGAATCCCGAACTAGCGGGAGGGCGGACGAGCAGTACTTC
TRBV7-8,-,TRBJ2-1,few,CASSLTWGVARPYNEQFF,TGTGCCAGCAGCCTCACCTGGGGGGTAGCGCGACCCTACAATGAGCAGTTCTTC